This T cell receptor beta chain is from a study of cytomegalovirus exposure and HLA in healthy donors. Study context: The approximately 610 first-cohort repertoires shared a platform with the 120 or so validation repertoires, as reported in a later analysis.

Clones were sequenced by immunoSEQ multiplex PCR, and TCRdb holds only the in-frame ones, with some missing. Of around 60,000 clones listed, 90% to 95% are singletons. Overall study results and limits: According to a subsequent analysis, TCR clusters from the first cohort were inclined to appear together in the 120 validation repertoires.

On this clone: Its antigen is undetermined.

Trimming stripped 6 bases from V and 11 bases from J, with 14 bases between. Germline lookup yields CDR1 MDHEN and CDR2 SYDVKM. This CDR3 has 12 amino acids. The chain carries TRBV28 and TRBJ1-5; D is uncertain. The source material was PBMCs. This sequence was found in a woman between 18 and 29 years old in good health and CMV-seronegative. CDR3 coding DNA: TGTGCCAGCAGCCCCCACATTTTCACCCAGCATTTT. Translation gives CASSPHIFTQHF.